This entry concerns a single T cell receptor beta chain. Its antigen is still unknown. This CDR3 region has 9 residues. Germline V gene sequence: CDR1 DFQATT, CDR2 SNEGSKA (reference sequence). The V end was cut by 5 bases, the J end by 6 bases, with 2 bases between. Produced via immunoSEQ multiplex PCR; TCRdb's table is partial and in-frame only. The sample carries some 77,000 clones, about 88% recorded once. During the collection period, no donor immune events like infections were recorded. This entry comes from a study of identifying expanded T cells in peripheral blood. General study points: About 1.2 clones differed between technical replicates, versus about 17 and 20 over time. Variance in clone template counts between approximately two-week samples significantly increased with total template count across all healthy donors.

The rearrangement uses TRBV20-1 and TRBJ1-5; D gene ambiguous. The receptor was isolated from a person aged 18 to 69 in good health. Sequencing was carried out using blood. Here the CDR3 DNA reads TGCAGTGCTGGTCAGCCCCAGCATTTT. It translates to CSAGQPQHF.